The entry that follows covers one TCR beta chain sequence. Its antigen remains unknown. Germline trimming cut 6 bases from V and 2 bases from J; bases unmatched to any gene: 21. This CDR3 is 20 amino acids long. The sample comes from a study of cytomegalovirus exposure and HLA in healthy donors. 60 Vbeta and 13 Jbeta primers were used in PCR. Clones were sequenced by immunoSEQ multiplex PCR, and TCRdb holds only the in-frame ones, with some missing. This sample carries 110,000 to 150,000 clones, over 60% of them seen once, and the ten largest clones take less than 1.5%. Study-wide results and caveats: As a later analysis revealed, most CMV-associated TCR beta chains appeared HLA-restricted.

This TCR came from a male donor in good health and CMV-seropositive. The chain has TRBV23-1 and TRBJ1-5, with 8 positions matching TRBD1. TRBV23-1 is identified as an open reading frame with a role that is uncertain. Sequenced: PBMCs. This CDR3 is CASRSTLGGPTGEGNQPQHF. CDR3 coding DNA: TGCGCCAGCAGGTCCACTCTGGGGGGCCCGACAGGGGAAGGCAATCAGCCCCAGCATTTT.